Reported below is one TCR beta chain. The data were obtained in a study of CD8+CD57+ T cells in acquired aplastic anemia. At the level of the study: The average for DNA from sorted CD4+ and CD8+ cells was 3 to 3.5 ug.

The length of the CDR3 is 15 residues. The V end lost 10 bases, the J end lost 8 bases, and 23 bases lay between the germline ends. The germline V gene has CDR1 KGHDR and CDR2 SFDVKD. Patients selected for sequencing had displayed CD8+CD57+ cell expansion by flow cytometry. The template for TCR beta VDJ and CDR3 sequence profiling was genomic DNA. One entry per CDR3 protein results from TCRdb running MiXCR on the reads. The sample gives around 210,000 distinct CDR3 sequences, more than 55% of which show up once; about 60% is in the top ten. The chain has TRBV24-1 and TRBJ2-1; D might be TRBD1 (6 bases). The clonotype originates from a human donor with aplastic anemia. Sequenced: sorted CD4+, CD8+, or CD8+CD57+ T cells (not recorded which) from PBMCs. This CDR3 is CATGNRDKFLDEQFF. Here the CDR3 DNA reads TGTGCCACTGGGAACCGGGACAAATTCCTCGATGAGCAGTTCTTC.